A single sample is the source of the 2 T cell receptor beta chains below, sequenced in a study of OX40 agonist ivuxolimab in advanced cancers. The library was prepared using the immunoSEQ multiplex PCR assay. TCRdb stores this immuneACCESS table with in-frame sequences only. Part of the clones is absent; in the studies checked, under half of the shortfall reflects unresolved V genes, and no reason is known for the rest. The sample table contains approximately 52,000 clones; only one count was recorded for around 84% of them. Of the sample, 0.95% to 1.3% falls within the top ten clones. The sequences come from CD4+ or CD8+ T cells sorted from blood, collected in a trial of the OX40 agonist ivuxolimab. The receptor source for this set is an adult with an advanced solid tumor such as melanoma, head and neck, liver or kidney cancer.

CDR3 protein: CASSLSANTEAFF. CDR3 in DNA: TGTGCCAGCAGCTTATCGGCGAACACTGAAGCTTTCTTT. The rearrangement joins TRBV11-2 to TRBJ1-1; D remains ambiguous. The CDR3 runs to 13 residues. The germline CDR1 and CDR2 sequences are SGHAT and FQNNGV. The V and J ends lost 2 bases and 1 base respectively, with 5 bases between them. The entire variable domain, with the rest obtained from reference TRBV11-2 and TRBJ1-1, is as follows: EAGVAQSPRYKIIEKRQSVAFWCNPISGHATLYWYQQILGQGPKLLIQFQNNGVVDDSQLPKDRFSAERLKGVDSTLKIQPAKLEDSAVYLCASSLSANTEAFFGQGTRLTVV.

Remarks on this clone: The germline gene is not matched at one end of the junction; a read error may be the cause. The DNA for the CDR3 is TGTGCCAGCAATGAACAGGGGGCCAACTATGGCTACACCTTC. It specifies CASNEQGANYGYTF. V is TRBV2 and J is TRBJ1-2; 9 nucleotides align to TRBD1. The CDR3 is 14 amino acids. CDR1 and CDR2 from the germline V gene are SNHLY and FYNNEI.